This TCR beta chain is from a study of response to subunit inactivated influenza vaccine (dated by TCRdb to about 2018). Describing the broader study: The study used deep quantitative T cell receptor repertoire profiling to track responses to a trivalent subunit inactivated influenza vaccine.

Findings and caveats that apply to the study as a whole: It was suggested by the authors that each seasonal influenza vaccination may recruit only a limited number of new T cells.

Library preparation was by RT-PCR. The data were produced on an Illumina HiSeq 2500. TCRdb reanalyzed the raw reads on its own, using fastp at Q25 for trimming and MiXCR for clone calling, and kept in-frame beta chains. For every CDR3 protein sequence, its rows merge into one entry that carries the most common genes and DNA. This sample has approximately 520,000 distinct CDR3 sequences in its table, and roughly 25% of those were observed once. Of the sample, around 2% falls within the top ten clones. This clonotype came up a few times. Its antigen remains unidentified. No base qualities exist here, and no much larger clone lies one base off it. Measured from the cysteine to the phenylalanine, the CDR3 is 15 residues long. Kept here is only the CDR3 DNA, which spans 45 bases and is read in frame from base 1. From a lookup of the germline V gene, CDR1 and CDR2 are SGHAT and FQNNGV. The V and J ends are trimmed by 5 bases and 7 bases, leaving 17 bases between them.

The receptor chain draws on TRBV11-2 and TRBJ1-4; no D gene is confidently identified. The sequence came from a man aged 50-60 years who received an inactivated influenza vaccine. Donor details come from another sample of the same person, matched by shared clones. The sequences come from CD4+ T cells sorted from PBMCs, collected 5 days after vaccination. The nucleotides are TGTGCCAGCAGCCTAACGGAAGGGCGCGGTGAAAAACTGTTTTTT. Its protein product is CASSLTEGRGEKLFF. This CDR3, with the reference TRBV11-2 and TRBJ1-4 proteins standing in past its ends, gives the full variable domain EAGVAQSPRYKIIEKRQSVAFWCNPISGHATLYWYQQILGQGPKLLIQFQNNGVVDDSQLPKDRFSAERLKGVDSTLKIQPAKLEDSAVYLCASSLTEGRGEKLFFGSGTQLSVL.